This entry is about one TCR beta chain. Only in-frame clones appear in the TCRdb table, and some are missing; sequencing was by immunoSEQ multiplex PCR. This table holds approximately 22,000 clones, 80% to 95% found once. The data were taken from a study of T cell repertoires and Cas9 in healthy adults. The origin of this receptor is a human donor in good health. Specimen: CD4+ effector T cells (CD127+, CD25-, CD137-, CD154-) from PBMCs; culture status not recorded.

The CDR3: CASSLWLGTRNTEAFF. In DNA, the CDR3 is TGTGCCAGCAGTTTATGGCTCGGGACGCGGAACACTGAAGCTTTCTTT. The J gene is TRBJ1-1, the V gene TRBV28, with D possibly matching TRBD1 (5 bases). Germline V lookup: CDR1 MDHEN, CDR2 SYDVKM. Trimming took 0 bases from V and 1 from J, leaving 12 bases between them. This CDR3 contains 16 residues.